This TCR beta chain was identified in a study of CD8 T cells in ankylosing spondylitis. Study-level findings and limits: Ankylosing spondylitis blood appeared to carry a characteristic TCR beta motif of 7 or 8 highly homologous variants.

TCRdb passed the 5' RACE reads through MiXCR, listing each CDR3 protein once. Here the sample spans 500,000 to 550,000 distinct CDR3 sequences, roughly 13% being singletons. This clonotype was found a few times. Its antigen remains unknown. Germline CDR1 is MGHDK and CDR2 is SYGVNS. The CDR3 is 17 residues long. V shed 3 bases and J shed 4 bases, with 21 bases lying between them. The TCR originated in a male donor with ankylosing spondylitis. The chain recombines TRBV25-1 with TRBJ1-1; D is perhaps TRBD1 (5 bases). The sample was blood, either unsorted or a sorted T cell fraction (not recorded which). The CDR3 coding sequence is TGTGCCAGCAGTGATTACGGGGGGGGAGCAAAGAGCACTGAAGCTTTCTTT. This sequence encodes CASSDYGGGAKSTEAFF.